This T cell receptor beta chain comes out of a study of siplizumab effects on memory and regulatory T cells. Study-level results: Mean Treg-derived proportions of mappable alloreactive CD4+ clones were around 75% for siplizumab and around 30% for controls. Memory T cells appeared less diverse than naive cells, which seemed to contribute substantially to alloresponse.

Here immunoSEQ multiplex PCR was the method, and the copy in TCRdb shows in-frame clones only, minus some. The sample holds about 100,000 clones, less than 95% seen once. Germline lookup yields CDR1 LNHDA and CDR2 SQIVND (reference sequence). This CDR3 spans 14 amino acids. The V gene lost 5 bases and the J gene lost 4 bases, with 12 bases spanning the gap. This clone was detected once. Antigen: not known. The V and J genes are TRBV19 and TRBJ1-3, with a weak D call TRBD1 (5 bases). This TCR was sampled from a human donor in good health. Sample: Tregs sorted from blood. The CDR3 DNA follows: TGTGCCAGTAGTGGACAATTGGTCGGAAACACCATATATTTT. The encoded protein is CASSGQLVGNTIYF.